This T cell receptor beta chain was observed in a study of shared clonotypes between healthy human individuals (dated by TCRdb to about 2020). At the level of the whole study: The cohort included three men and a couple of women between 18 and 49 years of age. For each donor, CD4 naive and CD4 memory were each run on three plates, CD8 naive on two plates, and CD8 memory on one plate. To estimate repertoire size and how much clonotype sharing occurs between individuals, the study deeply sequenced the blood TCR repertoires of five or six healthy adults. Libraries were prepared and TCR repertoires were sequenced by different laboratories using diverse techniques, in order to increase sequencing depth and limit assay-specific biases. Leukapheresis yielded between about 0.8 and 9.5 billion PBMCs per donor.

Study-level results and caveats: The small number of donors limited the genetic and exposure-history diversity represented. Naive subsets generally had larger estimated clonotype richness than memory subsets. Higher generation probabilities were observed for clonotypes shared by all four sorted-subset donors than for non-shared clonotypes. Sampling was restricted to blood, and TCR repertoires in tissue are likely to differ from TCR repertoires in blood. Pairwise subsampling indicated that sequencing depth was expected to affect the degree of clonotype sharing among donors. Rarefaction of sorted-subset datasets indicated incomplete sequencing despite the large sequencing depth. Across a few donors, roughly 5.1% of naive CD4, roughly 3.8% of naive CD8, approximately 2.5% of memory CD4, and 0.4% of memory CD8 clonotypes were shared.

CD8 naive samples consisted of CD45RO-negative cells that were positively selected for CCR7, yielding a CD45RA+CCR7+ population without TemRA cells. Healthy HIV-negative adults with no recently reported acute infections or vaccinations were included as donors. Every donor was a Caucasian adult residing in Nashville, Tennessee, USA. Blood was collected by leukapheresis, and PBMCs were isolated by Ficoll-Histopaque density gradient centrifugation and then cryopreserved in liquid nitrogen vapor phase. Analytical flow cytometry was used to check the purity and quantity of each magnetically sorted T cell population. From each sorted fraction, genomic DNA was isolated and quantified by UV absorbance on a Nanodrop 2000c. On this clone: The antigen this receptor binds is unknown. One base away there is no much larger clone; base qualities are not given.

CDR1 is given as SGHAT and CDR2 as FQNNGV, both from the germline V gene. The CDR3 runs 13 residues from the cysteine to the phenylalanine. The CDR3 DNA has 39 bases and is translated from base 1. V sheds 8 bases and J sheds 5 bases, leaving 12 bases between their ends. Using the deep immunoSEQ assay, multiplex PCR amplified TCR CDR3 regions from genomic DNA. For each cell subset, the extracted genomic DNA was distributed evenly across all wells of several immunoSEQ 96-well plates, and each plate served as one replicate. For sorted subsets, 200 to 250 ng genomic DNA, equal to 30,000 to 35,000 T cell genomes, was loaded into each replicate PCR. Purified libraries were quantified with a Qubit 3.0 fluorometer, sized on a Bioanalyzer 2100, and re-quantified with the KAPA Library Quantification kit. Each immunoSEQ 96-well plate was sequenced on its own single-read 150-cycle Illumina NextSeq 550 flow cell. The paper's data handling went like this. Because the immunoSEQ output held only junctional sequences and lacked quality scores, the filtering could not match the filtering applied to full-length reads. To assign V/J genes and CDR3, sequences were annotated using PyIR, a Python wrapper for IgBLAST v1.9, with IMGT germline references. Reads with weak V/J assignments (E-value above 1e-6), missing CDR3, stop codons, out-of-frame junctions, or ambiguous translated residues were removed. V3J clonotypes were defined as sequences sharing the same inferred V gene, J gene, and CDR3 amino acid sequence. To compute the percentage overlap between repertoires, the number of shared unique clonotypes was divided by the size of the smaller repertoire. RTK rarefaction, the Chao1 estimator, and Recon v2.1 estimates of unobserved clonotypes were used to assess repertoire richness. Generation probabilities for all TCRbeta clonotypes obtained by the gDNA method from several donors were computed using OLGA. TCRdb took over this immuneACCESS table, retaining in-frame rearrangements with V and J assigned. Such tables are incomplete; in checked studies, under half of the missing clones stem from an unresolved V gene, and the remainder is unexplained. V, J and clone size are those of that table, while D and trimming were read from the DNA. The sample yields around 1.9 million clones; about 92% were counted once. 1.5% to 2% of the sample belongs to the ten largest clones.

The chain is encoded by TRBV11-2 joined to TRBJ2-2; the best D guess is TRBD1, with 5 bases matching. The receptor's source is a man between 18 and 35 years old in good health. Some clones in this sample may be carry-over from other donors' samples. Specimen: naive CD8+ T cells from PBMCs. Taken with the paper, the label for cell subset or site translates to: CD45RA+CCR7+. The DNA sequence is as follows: TGTGCCAGCCGGAAGGGGCAGACCGGGGAGCTGTTTTTT. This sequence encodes CASRKGQTGELFF.